Listed below are T cell receptor beta chains from one sample, sequenced in a study of T-cell reconstitution after alpha-beta-depleted transplantation in children. TCRdb re-called the PCR reads through MiXCR, storing one row per CDR3 protein. The table lists about 640,000 distinct CDR3 sequences, 10% to 15% of them singletons. The sample consisted of PBMCs, mostly from graft donor cells, taken 360 days after TCRalphabeta/CD19-depleted stem cell transplant. The receptors were sampled from a male patient between 10 and 17 years old who had a stem cell transplant for acute myeloid leukemia, so the T cells may come from the graft donor. The conserved cysteine and the conserved F or W are not part of the CDR3 here.

V gene: TRBV7-9; J gene: TRBJ2-3; CDR3 protein: ASSPRDLTDTQY
V gene: TRBV15; J gene: TRBJ2-7; CDR3 protein: ATSIYRDPSYEQY
V gene: TRBV20-1; J gene: TRBJ1-1; CDR3 protein: SPNTGAEAF
V gene: TRBV11-2; J gene: TRBJ2-1; CDR3 protein: ASSFFMSTGGSYNEQF
V gene: TRBV2; J gene: TRBJ2-1; CDR3 protein: ASSEAPQGIYNEQF
V gene: TRBV7-2; J gene: TRBJ2-1; CDR3 protein: ASSVLRGLGEQF
V gene: TRBV6-5; J gene: TRBJ2-7; CDR3 protein: ATRRGLLEQY
V gene: TRBV10-3; J gene: TRBJ2-7; CDR3 protein: AISEPLSGTLYEQY
V gene: TRBV27; J gene: TRBJ1-1; CDR3 protein: ASNPLTATGWATEAF
V gene: TRBV4-3; J gene: TRBJ2-7; CDR3 protein: ASSSGLANNYEQY
V gene: TRBV20-1; J gene: TRBJ2-7; CDR3 protein: SARDVERSPYEQY
V gene: TRBV7-6; J gene: TRBJ2-7; CDR3 protein: ASSFKPGLTAYEQY
V gene: TRBV7-8; J gene: TRBJ2-7; CDR3 protein: ASSSLQGASFYEQY
V gene: TRBV20-1; J gene: TRBJ2-3; CDR3 protein: SASLGTSSTDTQY
V gene: TRBV29-1; J gene: TRBJ2-7; CDR3 protein: SAQYNEQY